The clone carrying this T cell receptor beta chain was found a few times. What it binds is unknown. This CDR3 has 14 amino acids. Germline V gives CDR1 SGHVS, CDR2 FNYEAQ. The V gene lost 5 bases and the J gene lost 3 bases, with 11 bases spanning the gap. The data stem from a study of beta chain features in type 1 diabetes. Whole-study results and caveats: Type 1 diabetes patients showed fewer insertions and more deletions at VDJ junctions.

The investigators reverse transcribed all of the isolated RNA, so they sequenced expressed TCRB transcripts. Assay: immunoSEQ multiplex PCR; the TCRdb copy retains only in-frame clones and omits some. The table lists about 230,000 clones, about 10% of them singletons. This clonotype was obtained from a woman aged 18 to 35 in good health. V and J are TRBV7-6 and TRBJ2-1; possibly TRBD2 for D (6 bases). Sequencing input: naive CD4+ T cells from blood. In nucleotides, the CDR3 is TGTGCCAGCAGCCGGGACTTGAACTACAATGAGCAGTTCTTC. Encoded protein: CASSRDLNYNEQFF.